The 15 T cell receptor beta chains below were found in one sample sequenced in a study of cytomegalovirus exposure and HLA in healthy donors. Amplification used 60 Vbeta primers and 13 Jbeta primers. Sequenced by immunoSEQ multiplex PCR; TCRdb stores in-frame clones only, minus some. Among about 69,000 clones listed, roughly 74% were seen once. The sequenced sample consisted of PBMCs. The receptor set was obtained from a woman aged 55-70 years in good health and CMV-seropositive.

For this clone: Other DNA sequences in the same sample also yield this CDR3. CDR3 DNA: TGTGCCTGGAGTTGGTCTACCTACGAGCAGTACTTC. Amino acid sequence: CAWSWSTYEQYF. V usage is TRBV30 and J usage is TRBJ2-7; D not certain. CDR1 and CDR2 (germline): GTSNPN, SVGIG (reference sequence). V lost 2 bases to trimming and J lost 2 bases, with 7 bases between them. CDR3 size: 12 residues.

This chain uses TRBV27 with TRBJ1-2; tentatively, D is TRBD1 (6 bases). The CDR3 is 17 residues long. Deletions cut 2 bases from V and 0 bases from J, with 16 bases between. Germline assignment: CDR1 MNHEY and CDR2 SMNVEV (reference sequence). The CDR3 sequence: CASSLEGSRGANYGYTF. CDR3 nucleotides: TGTGCCAGCAGTTTAGAGGGTTCCAGGGGTGCTAACTATGGCTACACCTTC.

The V and J genes are TRBV4-1 and TRBJ2-3, with 9 bases matching TRBD2. The germline gives CDR1 MGHRA, CDR2 YSYEKL. The trim removed 0 bases at V and 2 bases at J, leaving 6 bases unmatched. The CDR3 spans 17 residues. The CDR3 DNA follows: TGCGCCAGCAGCCAAGATTTGAGCGGGGGGTTCACAGATACGCAGTATTTT. This encodes CASSQDLSGGFTDTQYF.

This rearrangement joins TRBV10-1 to TRBJ2-5, with D possibly TRBD1 on 5 matching bases. The DNA end favors TRBJ2-7, so the J call may be wrong. This CDR3 contains 13 residues. Per the germline V gene, CDR1 is WNHNN and CDR2 is SYGVQD (reference sequence). The CDR3 DNA is TGCGCCAGCAGTGAGTCAGGGGATGGCGAGCAGTACTTC. It yields the protein CASSESGDGEQYF.

J is TRBJ2-7 and V is TRBV6-1, with TRBD2 identical over 7 bases. Trimming took 7 bases from V and 3 from J; bases not matched to a gene: 6. Germline-derived CDR1 and CDR2 are MNHNS and SASEGT. This CDR3 has 13 residues. The CDR3 DNA reads TGTGCCAGCAACGTACTAGCGAACTACGAGCAGTACTTC. Protein sequence: CASNVLANYEQYF.

The V and J genes are TRBV18 and TRBJ1-3; the D is unclear. Trimming cost V 3 bases and J 8 bases, with 11 bases left between them. From germline, CDR1 is KGHSH and CDR2 LQKENI. This CDR3 is built from 13 residues. The CDR3 is CASSPRTGDTIYF. DNA of the CDR3: TGTGCCAGCTCACCTAGGACTGGGGACACCATATATTTT. Full variable domain (rest looked up from reference TRBV18 and TRBJ1-3): NAGVMQNPRHLVRRRGQEARLRCSPMKGHSHVYWYRQLPEEGLKFMVYLQKENIIDESGMPKERFSAEFPKEGPSILRIQQVVRGDSAAYFCASSPRTGDTIYFGEGSWLTVV.

The chain's CDR3 is CASSPPGGTGENIQYF. For the CDR3, the DNA is TGCGCCAGCAGCCCGCCAGGAGGGACAGGGGAAAACATTCAGTACTTC. V gene TRBV4-1 combines with J gene TRBJ2-4, with TRBD1 matching over 10 bases. V was pared by 4 bases and J by 5 bases, with 8 bases of the junction left unmatched. CDR3 length: 16 amino acids. Germline assignment: CDR1 MGHRA and CDR2 YSYEKL.

This CDR3 reads CASTAGGESEAFF. The CDR3 DNA is TGTGCCAGCACCGCTGGGGGGGAATCTGAAGCTTTCTTT. The chain carries TRBV6-5 and TRBJ1-1; TRBD1 is a possible D gene (5 bases). Germline values: CDR1 MNHEY, CDR2 SVGAGI. The CDR3 loop spans 13 amino acids. Trimming removed 7 bases at V and 6 bases at J, with 15 bases between.

V gene TRBV30 combines with J gene TRBJ1-5; D gene ambiguous. CDR1 and CDR2 (germline): GTSNPN, SVGIG (reference sequence). CDR3 length: 13 amino acids. The V end lost 3 bases, the J end lost 0 bases, and 6 bases lay between the germline ends. The CDR3 bases are TGTGCCTGGAGCTTAGATAGCAATCAGCCCCAGCATTTT. The encoded protein is CAWSLDSNQPQHF. Filled out from reference TRBV30 and TRBJ1-5, the complete variable domain reads SQTIHQWPATLVQPVGSPLSLECTVEGTSNPNLYWYRQAAGRGLQLLFYSVGIGQISSEVPQNLSASRPQDRQFILSSKKLLLSDSGFYLCAWSLDSNQPQHFGDGTRLSIL.

The chain couples TRBV6-4 to TRBJ2-2; possible D gene TRBD1, 5 bases. CDR3 length: 16 amino acids. From germline, CDR1 is MRHNA and CDR2 SNTAGT. Trimming cost V 0 bases and J 4 bases, with 12 bases left between them. The CDR3 nucleotides read TGTGCCAGCAGTGACTCGGGGCGGCGAAGCACCGGGGAGCTGTTTTTT. Its translation is CASSDSGRRSTGELFF.

The rearrangement links TRBV2 to TRBJ1-3; 8 bases line up with TRBD1. V lost 6 bases and J lost 1; bases outside the gene matches: 5. This CDR3 spans 15 amino acids. CDR1 is SNHLY, CDR2 FYNNEI, per germline. The CDR3 reads CASRQGVISGNTIYF. CDR3 sequence (DNA): TGTGCCAGCAGACAGGGGGTGATTTCTGGAAACACCATATATTTT.

V gene TRBV19 combines with J gene TRBJ2-7, with 9 nucleotides matching TRBD2. CDR3 length: 16 amino acids. In germline, CDR1 is LNHDA, CDR2 SQIVND (reference sequence). The ends lost 3 bases at V and 6 bases at J; junction bases unmatched: 12. CDR3 in DNA: TGTGCCAGTAGTATCGCAGGGAGAGCGGGAGGTTCCGAGCAGTACTTC. Encoded protein: CASSIAGRAGGSEQYF. Filled out from reference TRBV19 and TRBJ2-7, the complete variable domain reads DGGITQSPKYLFRKEGQNVTLSCEQNLNHDAMYWYRQDPGQGLRLIYYSQIVNDFQKGDIAEGYSVSREKKESFPLTVTSAQKNPTAFYLCASSIAGRAGGSEQYFGPGTRLTVT.

The CDR3 is CASRFGEQPQHF. Here the CDR3 DNA reads TGTGCCAGCAGGTTCGGGGAGCAGCCCCAGCATTTT. The chain recombines TRBV7-9 with TRBJ1-5, with D unclear. Trimming removed 6 bases at V and 7 bases at J, with 10 bases between. The germline CDR1 and CDR2 sequences are SEHNR and FQNEAQ (reference sequence). The CDR3 extends over 12 amino acids.

Comment on this clone: The conserved phenylalanine or tryptophan normally closing the CDR3 is absent here, so this likely arose from a read error. No DNA is shown, since the ends of the CDR3 on it are uncertain; the CDR3 is the one TCRdb lists. The chain carries TRBV19 and TRBJ2-6; the tabulated D call, TRBD2, remains unverified against the DNA. The length of the CDR3 is 9 amino acids, counting both ends. The germline V gene has CDR1 LNHDA and CDR2 SQIVND (reference sequence). CDR3 residues: CASSIEGAL.

The V gene is TRBV28, the J gene TRBJ2-1; tentatively, D is TRBD1 (6 bases). The length of the CDR3 is 14 residues. Germline V gives CDR1 MDHEN, CDR2 SYDVKM. V was cut by 10 bases and J by 4 bases, with 17 bases left in between. The CDR3 protein is CATNRAGAYNEQFF. The CDR3 nucleotides are TGTGCCACCAACCGGGCAGGGGCATACAATGAGCAGTTCTTC.